This paragraph covers one T cell receptor beta chain sequence. Its specificity is unknown. The sample comes from a study of early T cells in non-severe SARS-CoV-2 infection. As for the study in general: Chains were not paired, and sequencing was done on bulk RNA from unsorted whole blood. Findings and caveats of the study: The study's VDJdb matching favored anti-spike CD8 responses and missed private and CD4 specificities.

The CDR3 is 13 residues long. V lost 8 bases, J lost 5 bases, and 16 bases lay in between. The germline V gene has CDR1 PRHDT and CDR2 FYEKMQ (reference sequence). Attachment of unique molecular identifiers was made to individual cDNA molecules. TCRdb redid the calling of the 5' RACE reads with MiXCR, one entry per CDR3 protein. The data show 66,000 or so distinct CDR3 sequences, with 10% to 14% seen just once and more than 1.5% held by the top ten. This chain uses TRBV13 with TRBJ2-7; TRBD1 or TRBD2 may be the D gene (5 bases each). This receptor was obtained from an adult who was a healthcare worker with PCR-confirmed SARS-CoV-2 infection or an uninfected control (not recorded which). The sample taken for sequencing was whole blood. The CDR3 DNA is TGTGCCAGCTCCCTGACCATGGGGGACGAGCAGTACTTC. Translation: CASSLTMGDEQYF.